This T cell receptor (beta chain) was captured by sequencing in a study of blood T cell repertoires in COVID-19. Under the authors' procedure: Estimates of nucleated cell counts were drawn from the amplification of reference gene primers. The protocol was immunoSEQ multiplex PCR, while the TCRdb copy is restricted to in-frame clones and leaves out a portion. For V, J and clone size, that table is used; D and trimming come from the DNA. The sample consists of 70,000 to 100,000 clones, around 92% of them appearing once. Only one count was recorded for this clone. The CDR3 runs to 17 residues. The V gene's germline CDR1 is MGHRA and CDR2 YSYEKL. Trimming took off 0 bases at V and 5 bases at J, with 17 bases between the two ends.

The receptor was isolated from a man aged 50-60 years with COVID-19, enrolled during active disease. The specimen sequenced was peripheral blood. The chain employs TRBV4-1 and TRBJ2-4; weak D call: TRBD1 (5 bases). CDR3 DNA: TGCGCCAGCAGCCAAGATCAGCCTGGTGGGGCTCAAAACATTCAGTACTTC. Amino acids: CASSQDQPGGAQNIQYF.